This T cell receptor beta chain derives from a study of blood T cell repertoires in COVID-19. Study information: Whether acute or convalescent, the COVID-19 samples came from the United States, Italy and Spain.

Assay used: immunoSEQ multiplex PCR; TCRdb lists only in-frame clones, some missing. The sample contains 94,000 or so clones, approximately 82% of which appear only once. V lost 0 bases and J lost 1, with 9 bases in between. Germline V gives CDR1 MRHNA, CDR2 SNTAGT. CDR3 length: 15 amino acids. The clonotype originates from a man in his 60s with acute or convalescent COVID-19. This chain connects TRBV6-4 to TRBJ1-1, with D tentatively TRBD1 (6 bases). Sequences were obtained from peripheral blood. The CDR3 DNA is TGTGCCAGCAGTGACTCGGGCAGGGGGAACACTGAAGCTTTCTTT. It translates to CASSDSGRGNTEAFF.